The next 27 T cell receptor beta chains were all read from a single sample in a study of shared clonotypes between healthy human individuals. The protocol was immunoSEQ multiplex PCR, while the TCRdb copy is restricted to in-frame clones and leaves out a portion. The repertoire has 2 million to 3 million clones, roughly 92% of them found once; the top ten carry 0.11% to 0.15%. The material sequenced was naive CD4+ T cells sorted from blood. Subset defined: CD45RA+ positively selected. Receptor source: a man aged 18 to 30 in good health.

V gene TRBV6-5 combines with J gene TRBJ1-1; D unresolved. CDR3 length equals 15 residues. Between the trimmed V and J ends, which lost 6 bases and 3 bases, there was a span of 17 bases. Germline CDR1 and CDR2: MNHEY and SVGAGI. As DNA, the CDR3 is TGTGCCAGCAGGCAGTTTCAGGCCGGCTACACTGAAGCTTTCTTT. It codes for CASRQFQAGYTEAFF.

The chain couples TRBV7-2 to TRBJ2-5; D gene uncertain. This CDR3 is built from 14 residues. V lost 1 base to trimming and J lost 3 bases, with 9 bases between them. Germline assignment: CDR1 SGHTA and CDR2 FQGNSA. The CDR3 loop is CASSLVVQKETQYF. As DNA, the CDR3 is TGTGCCAGCAGCTTAGTAGTACAGAAAGAGACCCAGTACTTC.

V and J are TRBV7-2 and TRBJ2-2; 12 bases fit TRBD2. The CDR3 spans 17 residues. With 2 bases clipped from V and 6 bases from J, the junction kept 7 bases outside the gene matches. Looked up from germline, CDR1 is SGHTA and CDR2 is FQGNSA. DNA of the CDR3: TGTGCCAGCAGCTTAATCCGACTAGCGGGAGTTGCCGGGGAGCTGTTTTTT. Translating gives CASSLIRLAGVAGELFF.

Here the CDR3 DNA reads TGTGCCAGTTCGGGACCCTTAAGCAATTCACCCCTCCACTTT. It translates to CASSGPLSNSPLHF. The chain joins TRBV18 to TRBJ1-6; D possibly corresponds to TRBD1 (5 bases). CDR3 length equals 14 residues. Germline V lookup: CDR1 KGHSH, CDR2 LQKENI. Trimming left V 9 bases short and J 7 bases short, with 16 bases between.

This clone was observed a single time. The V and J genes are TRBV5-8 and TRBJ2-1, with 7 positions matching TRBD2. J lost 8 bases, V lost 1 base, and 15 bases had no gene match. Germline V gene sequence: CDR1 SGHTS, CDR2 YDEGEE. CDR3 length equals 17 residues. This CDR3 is CASSLPLGGSFIDEQFF. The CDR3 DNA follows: TGTGCCAGCAGCTTGCCTCTTGGCGGGAGTTTCATCGATGAGCAGTTCTTC.

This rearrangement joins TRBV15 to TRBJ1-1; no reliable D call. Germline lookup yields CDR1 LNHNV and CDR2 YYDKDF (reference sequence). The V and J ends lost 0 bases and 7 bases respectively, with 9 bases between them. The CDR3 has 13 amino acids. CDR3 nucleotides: TGTGCCACCAGCAGAGATATTTTGGGTGAAGCTTTCTTT. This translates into CATSRDILGEAFF.

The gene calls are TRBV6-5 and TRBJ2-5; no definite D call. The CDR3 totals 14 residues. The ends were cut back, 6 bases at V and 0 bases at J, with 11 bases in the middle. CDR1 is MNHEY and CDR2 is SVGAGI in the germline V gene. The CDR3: CASRGHQNQETQYF. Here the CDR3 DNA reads TGTGCCAGCAGGGGCCACCAAAACCAAGAGACCCAGTACTTC.

DNA for the CDR3: TGTGCCAGCAGCCGCGTTGAAGCAGGGGCCTCTGGAAACACCATATATTTT. Its translation: CASSRVEAGASGNTIYF. The gene calls are TRBV7-2 and TRBJ1-3; a weak D match, TRBD1 (6 bases). The CDR3 contains 17 residues. V was cut by 5 bases and J by 0 bases, with 17 bases left in between. Germline loops: CDR1 SGHTA, CDR2 FQGNSA. Looking up the rest from reference TRBV7-2 and TRBJ1-3 gives the full variable domain: GAGVSQSPSNKVTEKGKDVELRCDPISGHTALYWYRQSLGQGLEFLIYFQGNSAPDKSGLPSDRFSAERTGGSVSTLTIQRTQQEDSAVYLCASSRVEAGASGNTIYFGEGSWLTVV.

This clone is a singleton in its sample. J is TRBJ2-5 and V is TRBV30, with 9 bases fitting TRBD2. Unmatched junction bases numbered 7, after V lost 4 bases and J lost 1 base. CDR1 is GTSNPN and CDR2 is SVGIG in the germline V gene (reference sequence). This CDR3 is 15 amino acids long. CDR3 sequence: CAWTHRSGSQETQYF. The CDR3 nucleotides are TGTGCCTGGACTCATCGTAGCGGGAGCCAAGAGACCCAGTACTTC.

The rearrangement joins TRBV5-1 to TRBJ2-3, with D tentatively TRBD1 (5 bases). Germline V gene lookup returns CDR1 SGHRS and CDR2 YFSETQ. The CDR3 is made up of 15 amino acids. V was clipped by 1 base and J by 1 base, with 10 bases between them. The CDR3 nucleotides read TGCGCCAGCAGCTTGTGGGGCCCGGGCACAGATACGCAGTATTTT. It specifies CASSLWGPGTDTQYF.

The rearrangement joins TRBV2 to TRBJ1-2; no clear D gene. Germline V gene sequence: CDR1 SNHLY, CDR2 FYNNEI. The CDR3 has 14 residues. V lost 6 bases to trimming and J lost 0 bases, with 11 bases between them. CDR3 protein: CASRARATNYGYTF. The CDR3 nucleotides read TGTGCCAGCAGGGCCCGAGCTACTAACTATGGCTACACCTTC. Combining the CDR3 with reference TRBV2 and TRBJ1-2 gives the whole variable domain EPEVTQTPSHQVTQMGQEVILRCVPISNHLYFYWYRQILGQKVEFLVSFYNNEISEKSEIFDDQFSVERPDGSNFTLKIRSTKLEDSAMYFCASRARATNYGYTFGSGTRLTVV.

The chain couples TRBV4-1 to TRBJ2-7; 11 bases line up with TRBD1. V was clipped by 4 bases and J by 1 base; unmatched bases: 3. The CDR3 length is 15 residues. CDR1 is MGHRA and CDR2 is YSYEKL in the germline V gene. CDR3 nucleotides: TGCGCCAGCAGCCGGACAGGGGGCTTTTCCTACGAGCAGTACTTC. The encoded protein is CASSRTGGFSYEQYF.

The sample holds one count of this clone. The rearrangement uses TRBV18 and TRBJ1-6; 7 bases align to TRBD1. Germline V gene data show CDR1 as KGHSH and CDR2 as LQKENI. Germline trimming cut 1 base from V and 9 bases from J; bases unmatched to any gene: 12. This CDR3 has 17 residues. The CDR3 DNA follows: TGTGCCAGCTCACCACTTAGTTCAGGGGGTATCGGTTCACCCCTCCACTTT. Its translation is CASSPLSSGGIGSPLHF.

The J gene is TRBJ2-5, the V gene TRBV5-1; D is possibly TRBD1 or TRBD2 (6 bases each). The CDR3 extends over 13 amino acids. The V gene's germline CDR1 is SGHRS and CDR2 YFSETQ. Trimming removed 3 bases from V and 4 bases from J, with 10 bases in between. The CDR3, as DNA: TGCGCCAGCAGCTGGGGGGCCCCAGAGACCCAGTACTTC. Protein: CASSWGAPETQYF. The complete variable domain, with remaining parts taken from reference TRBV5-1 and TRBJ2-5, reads KAGVTQTPRYLIKTRGQQVTLSCSPISGHRSVSWYQQTPGQGLQFLFEYFSETQRNKGNFPGRFSGRQFSNSRSEMNVSTLELGDSALYLCASSWGAPETQYFGPGTRLLVL.

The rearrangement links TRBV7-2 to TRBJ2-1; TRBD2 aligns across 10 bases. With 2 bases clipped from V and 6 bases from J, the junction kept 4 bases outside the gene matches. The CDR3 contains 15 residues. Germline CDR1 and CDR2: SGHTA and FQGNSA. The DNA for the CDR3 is TGTGCCAGCAGCTTAAGCCTAGCGGGAGCCAATGAGCAGTTCTTC. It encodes CASSLSLAGANEQFF.

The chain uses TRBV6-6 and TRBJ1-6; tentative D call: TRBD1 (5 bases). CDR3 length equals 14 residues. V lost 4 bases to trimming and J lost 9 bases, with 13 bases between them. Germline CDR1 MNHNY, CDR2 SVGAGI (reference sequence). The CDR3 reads CASSSLSGGSPLHF. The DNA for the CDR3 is TGTGCCAGCAGTTCCCTGTCGGGGGGTTCACCCCTCCACTTT.

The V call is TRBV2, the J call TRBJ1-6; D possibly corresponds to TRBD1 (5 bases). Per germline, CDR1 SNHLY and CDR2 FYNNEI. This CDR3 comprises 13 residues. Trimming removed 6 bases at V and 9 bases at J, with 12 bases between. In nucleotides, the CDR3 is TGTGCCAGCAGGCCAATGGGGGGTTCACCCCTCCACTTT. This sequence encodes CASRPMGGSPLHF.

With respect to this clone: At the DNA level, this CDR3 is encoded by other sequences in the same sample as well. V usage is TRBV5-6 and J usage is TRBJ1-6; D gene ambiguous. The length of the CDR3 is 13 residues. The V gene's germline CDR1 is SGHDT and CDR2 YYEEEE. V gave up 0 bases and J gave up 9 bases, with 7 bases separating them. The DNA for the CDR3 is TGTGCCAGCAGCTTGGAAGTGGGTTCACCCCTCCACTTT. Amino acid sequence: CASSLEVGSPLHF. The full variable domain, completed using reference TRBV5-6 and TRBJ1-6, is DAGVTQSPTHLIKTRGQQVTLRCSPKSGHDTVSWYQQALGQGPQFIFQYYEEEERQRGNFPDRFSGHQFPNYSSELNVNALLLGDSALYLCASSLEVGSPLHFGNGTRLTVT.

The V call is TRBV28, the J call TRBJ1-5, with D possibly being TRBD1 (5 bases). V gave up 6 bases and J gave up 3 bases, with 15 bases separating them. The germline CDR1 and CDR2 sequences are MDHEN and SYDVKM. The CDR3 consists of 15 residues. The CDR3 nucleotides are TGTGCCAGCAGGCCAGCGGGGGGGAACAATCAGCCCCAGCATTTT. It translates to CASRPAGGNNQPQHF.

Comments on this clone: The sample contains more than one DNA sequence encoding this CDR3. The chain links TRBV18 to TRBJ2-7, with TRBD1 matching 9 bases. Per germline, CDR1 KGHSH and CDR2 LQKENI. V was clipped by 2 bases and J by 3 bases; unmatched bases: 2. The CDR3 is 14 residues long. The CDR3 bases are TGTGCCAGCTCACCAACGACAGGGGGCTACGAGCAGTACTTC. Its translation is CASSPTTGGYEQYF.

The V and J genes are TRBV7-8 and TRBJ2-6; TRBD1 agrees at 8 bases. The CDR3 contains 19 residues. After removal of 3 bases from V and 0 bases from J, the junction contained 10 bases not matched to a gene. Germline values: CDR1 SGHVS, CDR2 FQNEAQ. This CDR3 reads CASSLGQELWSSGANVLTF. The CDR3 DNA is TGTGCCAGCAGCTTGGGACAGGAGCTTTGGAGCTCTGGGGCCAACGTCCTGACTTTC.

The CDR3 DNA reads TGTGCCAGCAGCGACGACAGGGATATTCAGCCCCAGCATTTT. It specifies CASSDDRDIQPQHF. The rearrangement joins TRBV5-5 to TRBJ1-5, with 7 bases identical to TRBD1. CDR3 length: 14 amino acids. The trim removed 4 bases at V and 6 bases at J, leaving 7 bases unmatched. CDR1 SGHKS and CDR2 YYEKEE come from the germline V gene (reference sequence).

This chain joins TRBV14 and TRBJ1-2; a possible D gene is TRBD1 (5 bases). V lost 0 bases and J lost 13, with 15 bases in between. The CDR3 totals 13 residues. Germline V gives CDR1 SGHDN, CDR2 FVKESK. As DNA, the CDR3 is TGTGCCAGCAGCCAAGATGTGAGGGGACGTTTCACCTTC. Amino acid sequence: CASSQDVRGRFTF. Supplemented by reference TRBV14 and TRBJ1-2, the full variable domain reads EAGVTQFPSHSVIEKGQTVTLRCDPISGHDNLYWYRRVMGKEIKFLLHFVKESKQDESGMPNNRFLAERTGGTYSTLKVQPAELEDSGVYFCASSQDVRGRFTFGSGTRLTVV.

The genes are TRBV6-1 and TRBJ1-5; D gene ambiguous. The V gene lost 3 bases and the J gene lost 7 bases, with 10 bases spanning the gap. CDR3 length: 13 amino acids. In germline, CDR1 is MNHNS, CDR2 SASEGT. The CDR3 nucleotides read TGTGCCAGCAGTGAGGACGGGCCACAGCCCCAGCATTTT. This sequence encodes CASSEDGPQPQHF.

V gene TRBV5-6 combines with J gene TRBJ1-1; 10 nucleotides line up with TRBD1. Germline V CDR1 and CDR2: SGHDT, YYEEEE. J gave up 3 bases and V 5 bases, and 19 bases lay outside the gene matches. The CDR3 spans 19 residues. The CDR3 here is CASSSLGWDRGFSDTEAFF. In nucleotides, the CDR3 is TGTGCCAGCAGTTCTTTGGGCTGGGACAGGGGTTTCTCGGACACTGAAGCTTTCTTT. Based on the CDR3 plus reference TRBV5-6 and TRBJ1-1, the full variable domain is DAGVTQSPTHLIKTRGQQVTLRCSPKSGHDTVSWYQQALGQGPQFIFQYYEEEERQRGNFPDRFSGHQFPNYSSELNVNALLLGDSALYLCASSSLGWDRGFSDTEAFFGQGTRLTVV.

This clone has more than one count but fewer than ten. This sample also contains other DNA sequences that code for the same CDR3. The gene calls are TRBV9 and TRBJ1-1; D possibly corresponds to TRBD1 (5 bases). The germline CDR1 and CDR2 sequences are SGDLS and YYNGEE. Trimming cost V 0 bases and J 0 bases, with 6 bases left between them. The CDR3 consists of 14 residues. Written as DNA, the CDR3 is TGTGCCAGCAGCGTAGGGACACTGAACACTGAAGCTTTCTTT. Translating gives CASSVGTLNTEAFF.

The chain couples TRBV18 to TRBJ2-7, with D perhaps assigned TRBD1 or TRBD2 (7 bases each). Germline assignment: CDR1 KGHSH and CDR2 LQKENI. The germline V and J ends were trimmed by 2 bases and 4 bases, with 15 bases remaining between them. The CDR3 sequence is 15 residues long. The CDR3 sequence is CASSPRSQGGYEQYF. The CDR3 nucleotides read TGTGCCAGCTCACCAAGGAGTCAGGGGGGGTACGAGCAGTACTTC.